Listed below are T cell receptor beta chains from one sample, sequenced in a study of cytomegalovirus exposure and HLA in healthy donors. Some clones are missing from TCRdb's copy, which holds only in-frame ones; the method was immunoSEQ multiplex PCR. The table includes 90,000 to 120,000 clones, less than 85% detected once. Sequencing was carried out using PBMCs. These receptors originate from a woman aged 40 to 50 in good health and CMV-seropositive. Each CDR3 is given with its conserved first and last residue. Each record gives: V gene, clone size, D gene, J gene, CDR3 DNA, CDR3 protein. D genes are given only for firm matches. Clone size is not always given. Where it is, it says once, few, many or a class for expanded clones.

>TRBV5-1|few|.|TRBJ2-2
TGCGCCAGCAGCTTAAGCAGGAACTCTTTTACCGGGGAGCTGTTTTTT
CASSLSRNSFTGELFF
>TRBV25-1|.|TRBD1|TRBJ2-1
TGTGCCAGCAGGCGACAGGGTGGCAATGAGCAGTTCTTC
CASRRQGGNEQFF
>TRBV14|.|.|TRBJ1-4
TGTGCCAGCAGCCTAAGGGACACCCATAATGAAAAACTGTTTTTT
CASSLRDTHNEKLFF
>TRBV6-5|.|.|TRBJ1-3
TGTGCCAGCAGTCCGGTAGGGGTCGGAAACACCATATATTTT
CASSPVGVGNTIYF
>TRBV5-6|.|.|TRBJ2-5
TGTGCCAGCAGCGTCCCGGGGGAGACCCAGTACTTC
CASSVPGETQYF
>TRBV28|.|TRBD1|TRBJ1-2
TGTGCCAGCAGTGTAAACAGGGGAATGTATGGCTACACCTTC
CASSVNRGMYGYTF
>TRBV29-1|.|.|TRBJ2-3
TGCAGCGGAACCATCGTCTATGGCACAGATACGCAGTATTTT
CSGTIVYGTDTQYF
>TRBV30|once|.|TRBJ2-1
TGTGCCTGGAGTGATAGGAGTGAGCAGTTCTTC
CAWSDRSEQFF
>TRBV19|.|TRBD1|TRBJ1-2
TGTGCCAGTACAATAGACAGGGGGATAGGCTACACCTTC
CASTIDRGIGYTF
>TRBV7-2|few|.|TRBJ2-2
TGTGCCAGCAGTCAAAGTGGTCGGTCCGGGGAGCTGTTTTTT
CASSQSGRSGELFF
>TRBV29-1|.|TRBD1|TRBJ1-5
TGCAGCGTTAGACAGGGAAAAGATCAGCCCCAGCATTTT
CSVRQGKDQPQHF
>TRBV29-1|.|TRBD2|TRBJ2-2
TGCAGCGTCCCTAGACTAGCGGGGGGGAACACCGGGGAGCTGTTTTTT
CSVPRLAGGNTGELFF
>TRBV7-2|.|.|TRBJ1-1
TGTGCCAGCACCCGCGGGGGATCAAACACTGAAGCTTTCTTT
CASTRGGSNTEAFF
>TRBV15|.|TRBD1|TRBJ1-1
TGTGCCACCACCCGCTGGACAGGAAAAGGGGAAGCTTTCTTT
CATTRWTGKGEAFF
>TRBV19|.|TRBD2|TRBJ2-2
TGTGCCAGTACCAAAGGCGGGCGGGGGACCGGGATCGGGGAGCTGTTTTTT
CASTKGGRGTGIGELFF
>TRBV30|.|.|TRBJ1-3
TGTGCCTGGAGTGTAATCTTAGGAAACACCATATATTTT
CAWSVILGNTIYF
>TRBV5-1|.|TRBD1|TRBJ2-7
TGCGCCAGCAGCTTGTCCCTAACAGGGGGCGGCTACGAGCAGTACTTC
CASSLSLTGGGYEQYF
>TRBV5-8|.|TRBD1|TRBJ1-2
TGTGCCAGCCCTCCGAGGGGGCCGGGACTCTATGGCTACACCTTC
CASPPRGPGLYGYTF
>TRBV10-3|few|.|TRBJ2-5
TGTGCCATCAGTGAGCGGTCGGAGACCCAGTACTTC
CAISERSETQYF
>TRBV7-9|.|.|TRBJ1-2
TGTGCCAGCAGCTTAAGTGCGGCTCCTAACTATGGCTACACCTTC
CASSLSAAPNYGYTF
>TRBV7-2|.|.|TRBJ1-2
TGTGCCAGCAGCTTAGCTGGGTCCAGGAACTATGGCTACACCTTC
CASSLAGSRNYGYTF
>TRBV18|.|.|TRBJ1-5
TGTGCCAGCTCACCAACGGGTCGTCCCAATCAGCCCCAGCATTTT
CASSPTGRPNQPQHF
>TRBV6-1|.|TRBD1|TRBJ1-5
TGTGCCAGCAGTGAAGGACAGGGTCCAAATCAGCCCCAGCATTTT
CASSEGQGPNQPQHF
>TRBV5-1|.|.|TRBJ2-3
TGCGCCAGCAGCTTGGTTCCTGGCACAGATACGCAGTATTTT
CASSLVPGTDTQYF
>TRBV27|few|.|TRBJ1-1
TGTGCCAGCGCCCCTAGTCCGTACACTGAAGCTTTCTTT
CASAPSPYTEAFF
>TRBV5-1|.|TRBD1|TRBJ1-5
TGCGCCAGCAGCTTGGCAGGGGGCGGGGGTCAGCCCCAGCATTTT
CASSLAGGGGQPQHF
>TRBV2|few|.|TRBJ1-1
TGTGCCAGCAGCGACGCCGGGGCTGAAGCTTTCTTT
CASSDAGAEAFF
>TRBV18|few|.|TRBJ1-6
TGTGCCAGCTCACCAAGGGGTTTGGAGGGCCGTTCACCCCTCCACTTT
CASSPRGLEGRSPLHF
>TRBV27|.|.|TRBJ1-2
TGTGCCAGCAGTCTACAGGGTCCCCATCAAGGCTACACCTTC
CASSLQGPHQGYTF
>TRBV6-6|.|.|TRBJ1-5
TGTGCCAGCAGTTACACAGGCAATCAGCCCCAGCATTTT
CASSYTGNQPQHF
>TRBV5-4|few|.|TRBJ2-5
TGTGCCAGCAGCTCTGGGGGGGCGGGTGAGACCCAGTACTTC
CASSSGGAGETQYF
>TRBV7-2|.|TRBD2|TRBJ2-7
TGTGCCAGCAGCATTATCCGGGGGGGGGAATACGAGCAGTACTTC
CASSIIRGGEYEQYF
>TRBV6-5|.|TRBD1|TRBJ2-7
TGTGCCAGCAGCCCCGGGACAGGGTACTACGAGCAGTACTTC
CASSPGTGYYEQYF
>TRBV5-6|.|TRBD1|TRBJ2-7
TGTGCCAGCGCCGCGACAGGGGAGATCCGCTACGAGCAGTACTTC
CASAATGEIRYEQYF
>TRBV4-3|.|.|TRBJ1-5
TGCGCCAGCAGCCAAGAAAGAGCACAGGGGCCCCAGCATTTT
CASSQERAQGPQHF
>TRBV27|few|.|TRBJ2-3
TGTGCCAGCAGGTCATGGGAGTTGGGCACAGATACGCAGTATTTT
CASRSWELGTDTQYF
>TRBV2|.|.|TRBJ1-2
TGTGCCAGCAGTGGACAGGTGGGCTATGGCTACACCTTC
CASSGQVGYGYTF
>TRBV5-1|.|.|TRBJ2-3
TGCGCCAGCAACCATATAGCGGGCACAGATACGCAGTATTTT
CASNHIAGTDTQYF
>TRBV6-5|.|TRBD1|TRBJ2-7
TGTGCCAGCAGGGGGACAGGGAACAACGAGCAGTACTTC
CASRGTGNNEQYF
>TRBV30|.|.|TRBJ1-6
TGTGCCTGGAGTCTTCGAGGCAGCTTTAATTCACCCCTCCACTTT
CAWSLRGSFNSPLHF
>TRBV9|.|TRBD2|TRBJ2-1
TGTGCCAGCAGCGTAGTGGAAGCGGGGGGGCACAATGAGCAGTTCTTC
CASSVVEAGGHNEQFF
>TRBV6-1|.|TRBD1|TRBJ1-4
TGTGCCAGCAGTTTAGGACAGGGGGCTGAAAAACTGTTTTTT
CASSLGQGAEKLFF
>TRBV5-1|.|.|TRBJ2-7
TGCGCCAGCAGCTTGGGAGTTCCTGGCTACGAGCAGTACTTC
CASSLGVPGYEQYF
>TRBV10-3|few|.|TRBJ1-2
TGTGCCATCAGGCGGCCCGGGGGAAGGGACGTCTATGGCTACACCTTC
CAIRRPGGRDVYGYTF
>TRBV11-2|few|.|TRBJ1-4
TGTGCCAGCAGCCTCTCGACTAGGGAAAAACTGTTTTTT
CASSLSTREKLFF
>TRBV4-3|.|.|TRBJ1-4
TGCGCCAGCAGCCAAGATACCGGGACTTCCCGTTCGGGACTGTTTTTT
CASSQDTGTSRSGLFF
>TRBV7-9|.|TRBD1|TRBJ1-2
TGTGCCAGCAGCCTAAACACGGGACAGATTTATGGCTACACCTTC
CASSLNTGQIYGYTF
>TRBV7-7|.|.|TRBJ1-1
TGTGCTAGCAGCCCCAACAGGGACACTGAAGCTTTCTTT
CASSPNRDTEAFF
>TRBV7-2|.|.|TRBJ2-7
TGTGCCAGCAGCTTAGCCCCAGGGTCCGAAACCGAGCAGTACTTC
CASSLAPGSETEQYF
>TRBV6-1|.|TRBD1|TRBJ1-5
TGTGCCAGCAGACCACAGGGGGCGCAGGGTCAGCCCCAGCATTTT
CASRPQGAQGQPQHF
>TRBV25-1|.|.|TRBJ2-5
TGTGCCAGCGGAGAGGCCCAGTACTTC
CASGEAQYF
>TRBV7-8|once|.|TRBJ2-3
TGTGCCAGCAGCTTAGATTCGGGCTGGGGAGTTACTGCGCAGTATTTT
CASSLDSGWGVTAQYF
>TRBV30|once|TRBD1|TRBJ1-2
TGTGCCGGCGCCTGGGGGGGACAGGGTGTGGGCTACACCTTC
CAGAWGGQGVGYTF
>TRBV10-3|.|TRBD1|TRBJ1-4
TGTGCCATCAGTGATGAGGGCCGGGACAGTTATGAAAAACTGTTTTTT
CAISDEGRDSYEKLFF
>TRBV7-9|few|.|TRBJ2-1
TGTGCCAGCAGCTTAAATAGTTACAATGAGCAGTTCTTC
CASSLNSYNEQFF